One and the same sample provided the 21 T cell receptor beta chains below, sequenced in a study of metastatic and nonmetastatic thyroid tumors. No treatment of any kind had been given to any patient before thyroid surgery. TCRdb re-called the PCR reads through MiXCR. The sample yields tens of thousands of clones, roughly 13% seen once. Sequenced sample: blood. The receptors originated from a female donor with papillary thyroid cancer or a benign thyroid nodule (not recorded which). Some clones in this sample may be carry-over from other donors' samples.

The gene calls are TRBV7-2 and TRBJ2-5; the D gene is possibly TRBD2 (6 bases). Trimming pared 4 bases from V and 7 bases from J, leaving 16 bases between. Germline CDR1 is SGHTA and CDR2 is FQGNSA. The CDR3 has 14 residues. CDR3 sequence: CASSSSLGGGTQYF. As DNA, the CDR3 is TGTGCCAGCAGCTCCTCCCTCGGGGGAGGGACCCAGTACTTC.

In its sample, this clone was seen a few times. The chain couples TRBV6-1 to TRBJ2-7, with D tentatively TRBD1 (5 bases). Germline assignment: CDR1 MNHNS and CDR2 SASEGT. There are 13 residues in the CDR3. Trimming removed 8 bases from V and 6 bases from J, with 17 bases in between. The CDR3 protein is CASFLRTPSEQYF. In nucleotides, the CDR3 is TGTGCCAGCTTCCTTAGGACACCGTCCGAGCAGTACTTC.

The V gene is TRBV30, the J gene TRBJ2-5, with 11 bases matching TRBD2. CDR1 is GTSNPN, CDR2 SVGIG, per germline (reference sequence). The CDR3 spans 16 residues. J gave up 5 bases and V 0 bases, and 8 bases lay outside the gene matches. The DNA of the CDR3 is TGTGCCTGGAGTGTCGGCCCTAGCGGGAGGACTGAGACCCAGTACTTC. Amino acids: CAWSVGPSGRTETQYF. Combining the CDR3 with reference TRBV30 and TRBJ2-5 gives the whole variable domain SQTIHQWPATLVQPVGSPLSLECTVEGTSNPNLYWYRQAAGRGLQLLFYSVGIGQISSEVPQNLSASRPQDRQFILSSKKLLLSDSGFYLCAWSVGPSGRTETQYFGPGTRLLVL.

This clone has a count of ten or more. CDR3 region: CASSLFAVPSYEQYF. As DNA, the CDR3 is TGTGCCAGCAGCTTGTTTGCTGTACCCTCCTACGAGCAGTACTTC. The rearrangement links TRBV5-5 to TRBJ2-7; D unresolved. The CDR3 sequence is 15 residues long. The V and J ends lost 1 base and 0 bases respectively, with 11 bases between them. CDR1 and CDR2 from the germline V gene are SGHKS and YYEKEE (reference sequence).

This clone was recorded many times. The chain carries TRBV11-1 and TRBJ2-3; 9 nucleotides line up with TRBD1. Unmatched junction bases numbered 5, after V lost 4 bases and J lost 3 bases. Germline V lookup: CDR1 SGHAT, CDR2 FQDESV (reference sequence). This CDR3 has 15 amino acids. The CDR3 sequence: CASSSTGGRTDTQYF. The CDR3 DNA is TGTGCCAGCAGCTCAACAGGGGGCCGGACAGATACGCAGTATTTT.

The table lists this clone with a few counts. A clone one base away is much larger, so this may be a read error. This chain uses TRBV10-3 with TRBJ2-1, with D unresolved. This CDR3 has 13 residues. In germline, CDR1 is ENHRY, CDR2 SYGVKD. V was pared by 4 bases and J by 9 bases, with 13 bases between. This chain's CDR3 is CAISVEWVGEQFF. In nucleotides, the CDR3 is TGTGCCATCAGTGTGGAGTGGGTAGGTGAGCAGTTCTTC.

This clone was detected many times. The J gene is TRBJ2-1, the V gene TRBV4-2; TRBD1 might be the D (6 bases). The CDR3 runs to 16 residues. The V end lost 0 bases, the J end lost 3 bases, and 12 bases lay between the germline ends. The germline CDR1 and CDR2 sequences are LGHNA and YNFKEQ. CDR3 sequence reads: CASSQEVTGIYNEQFF. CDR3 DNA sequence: TGTGCCAGCAGCCAAGAGGTCACAGGGATCTACAATGAGCAGTTCTTC.

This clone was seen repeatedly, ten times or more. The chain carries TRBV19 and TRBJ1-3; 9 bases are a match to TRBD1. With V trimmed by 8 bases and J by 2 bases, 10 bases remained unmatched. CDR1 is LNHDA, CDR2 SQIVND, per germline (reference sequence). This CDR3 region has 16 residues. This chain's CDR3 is CASAPAGQGPGNTIYF. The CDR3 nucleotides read TGTGCCAGTGCTCCCGCCGGACAGGGGCCTGGAAACACCATATATTTT.

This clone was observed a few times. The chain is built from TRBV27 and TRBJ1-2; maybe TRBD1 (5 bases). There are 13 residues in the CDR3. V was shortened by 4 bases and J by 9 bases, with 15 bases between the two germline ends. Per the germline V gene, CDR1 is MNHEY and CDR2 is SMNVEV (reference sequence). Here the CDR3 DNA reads TGTGCCAGCAGTTCACTCGGGACCCATTGCTACACCTTC. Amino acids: CASSSLGTHCYTF.

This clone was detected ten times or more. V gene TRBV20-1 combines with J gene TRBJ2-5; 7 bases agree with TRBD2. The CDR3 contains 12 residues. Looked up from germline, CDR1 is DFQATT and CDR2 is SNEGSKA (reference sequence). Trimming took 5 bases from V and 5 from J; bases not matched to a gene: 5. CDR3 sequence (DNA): TGCAGTGCTGGACTAGTATTGGAGACCCAGTACTTC. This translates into CSAGLVLETQYF.

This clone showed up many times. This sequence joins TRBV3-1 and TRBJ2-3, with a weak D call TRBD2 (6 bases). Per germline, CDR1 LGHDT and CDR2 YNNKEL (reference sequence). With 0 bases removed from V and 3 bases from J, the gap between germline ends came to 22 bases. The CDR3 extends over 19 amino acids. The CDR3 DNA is TGTGCCAGCAGCCAAGAAGGGAACCTCCTCGGGACTCTTACAGATACGCAGTATTTT. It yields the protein CASSQEGNLLGTLTDTQYF.

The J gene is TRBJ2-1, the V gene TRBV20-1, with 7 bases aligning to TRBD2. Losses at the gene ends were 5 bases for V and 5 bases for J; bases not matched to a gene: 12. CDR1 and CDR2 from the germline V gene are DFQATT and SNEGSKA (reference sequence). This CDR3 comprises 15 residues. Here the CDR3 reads CSARPWASGNNEQFF. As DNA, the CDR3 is TGCAGTGCTCGCCCCTGGGCTAGCGGAAACAATGAGCAGTTCTTC.

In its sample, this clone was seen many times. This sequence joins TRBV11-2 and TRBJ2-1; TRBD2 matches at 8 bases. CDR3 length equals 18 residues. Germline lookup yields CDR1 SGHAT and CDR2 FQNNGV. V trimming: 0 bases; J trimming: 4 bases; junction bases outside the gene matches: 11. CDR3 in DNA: TGTGCCAGCAGCTTAGATCAGAGACTAGCGCGGGTATACAATGAGCAGTTCTTC. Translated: CASSLDQRLARVYNEQFF.

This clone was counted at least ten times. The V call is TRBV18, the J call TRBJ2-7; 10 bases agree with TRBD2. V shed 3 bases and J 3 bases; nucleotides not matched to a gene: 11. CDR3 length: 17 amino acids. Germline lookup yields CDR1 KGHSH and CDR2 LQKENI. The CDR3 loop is CASSPKDTLAGNYEQYF. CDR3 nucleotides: TGTGCCAGCTCACCCAAAGACACACTAGCGGGGAACTACGAGCAGTACTTC.

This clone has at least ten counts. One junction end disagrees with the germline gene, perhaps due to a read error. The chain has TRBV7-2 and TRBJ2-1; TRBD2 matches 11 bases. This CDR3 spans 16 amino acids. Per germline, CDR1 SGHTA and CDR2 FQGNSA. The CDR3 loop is CASRYTSGSSYNEQFF. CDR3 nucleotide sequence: TGCGCCAGCAGATATACTAGCGGGAGCTCCTACAATGAGCAGTTCTTC.

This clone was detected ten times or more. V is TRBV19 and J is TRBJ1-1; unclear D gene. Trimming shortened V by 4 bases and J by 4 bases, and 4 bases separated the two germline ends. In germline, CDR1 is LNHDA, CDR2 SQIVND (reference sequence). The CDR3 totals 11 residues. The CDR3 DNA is TGTGCCAGTAGTAGGGTCACTGAAGCTTTCTTT. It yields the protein CASSRVTEAFF.

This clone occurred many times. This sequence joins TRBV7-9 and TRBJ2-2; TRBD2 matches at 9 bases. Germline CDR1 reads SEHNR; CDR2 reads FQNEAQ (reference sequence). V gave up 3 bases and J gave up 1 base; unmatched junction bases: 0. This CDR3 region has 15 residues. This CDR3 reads CASSLTSGNTGELFF. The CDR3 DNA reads TGTGCCAGCAGCTTGACTAGCGGGAACACCGGGGAGCTGTTTTTT.

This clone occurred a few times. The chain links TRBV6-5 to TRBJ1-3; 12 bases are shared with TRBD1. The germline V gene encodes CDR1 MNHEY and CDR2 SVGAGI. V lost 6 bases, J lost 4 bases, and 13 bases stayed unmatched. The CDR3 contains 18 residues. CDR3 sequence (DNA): TGTGCCAGCAGCCCCACCCCGGGACAGGGGGCGCCGGGAAACACCATATATTTT. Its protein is CASSPTPGQGAPGNTIYF.

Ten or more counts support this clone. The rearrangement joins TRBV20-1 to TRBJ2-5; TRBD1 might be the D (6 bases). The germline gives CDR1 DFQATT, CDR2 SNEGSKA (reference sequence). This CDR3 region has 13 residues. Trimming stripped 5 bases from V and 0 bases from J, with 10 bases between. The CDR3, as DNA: TGCAGTGCTCGACAGGTTAACCAAGAGACCCAGTACTTC. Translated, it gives CSARQVNQETQYF.

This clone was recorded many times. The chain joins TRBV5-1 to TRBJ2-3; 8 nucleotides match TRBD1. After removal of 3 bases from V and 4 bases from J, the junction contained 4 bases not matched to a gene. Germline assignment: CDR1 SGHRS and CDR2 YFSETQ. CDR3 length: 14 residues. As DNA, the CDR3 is TGCGCCAGCAGCTACGGACAGGGCGCAGATACGCAGTATTTT. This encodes CASSYGQGADTQYF.

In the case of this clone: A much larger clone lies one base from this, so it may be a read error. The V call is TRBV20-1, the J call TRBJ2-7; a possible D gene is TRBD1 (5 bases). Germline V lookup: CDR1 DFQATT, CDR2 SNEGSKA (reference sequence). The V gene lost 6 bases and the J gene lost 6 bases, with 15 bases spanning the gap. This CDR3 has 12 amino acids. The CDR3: CSATEQVSEQYF. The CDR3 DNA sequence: TGCAGTGCGACAGAACAGGTATCCGAGCAGTACTTC.